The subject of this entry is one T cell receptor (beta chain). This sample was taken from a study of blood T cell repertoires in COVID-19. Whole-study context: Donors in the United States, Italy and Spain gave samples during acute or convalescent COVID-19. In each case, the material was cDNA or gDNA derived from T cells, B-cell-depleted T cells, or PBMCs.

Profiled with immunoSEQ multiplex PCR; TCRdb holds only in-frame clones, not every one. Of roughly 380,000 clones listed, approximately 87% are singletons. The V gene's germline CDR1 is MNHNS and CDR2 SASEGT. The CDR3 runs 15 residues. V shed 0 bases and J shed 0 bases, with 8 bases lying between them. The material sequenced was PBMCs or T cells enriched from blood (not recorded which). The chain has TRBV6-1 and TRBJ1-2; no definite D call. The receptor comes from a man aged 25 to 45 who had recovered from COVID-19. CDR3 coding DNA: TGTGCCAGCAGTGAAGCAGTTAGAGCTAACTATGGCTACACCTTC. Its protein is CASSEAVRANYGYTF.